One sample yielded the 29 T cell receptor beta chains listed below, sequenced in a study of blood T cell repertoires in COVID-19 (dated by TCRdb to between 2020 and 2021). The library came from the immunoSEQ multiplex PCR assay. This immuneACCESS table, as held by TCRdb, lists in-frame sequences with V and J called but not all clones. Of the missing ones, under half trace to an unresolved V gene in checked studies; the others have no known cause. The sample includes around 40,000 clones, with approximately 85% observed a single time. The ten largest clones take up roughly 13% of the sample. Sequencing was done on a sample of peripheral blood. Receptors were obtained from a human donor in a cohort sampled during active COVID-19.

V and J are TRBV7-6 and TRBJ2-1; D is ambiguous. The CDR3 loop spans 11 amino acids. Trimming removed 5 bases from V and 5 bases from J, with 4 bases in between. Germline assignment: CDR1 SGHVS and CDR2 FNYEAQ. Here the CDR3 DNA reads TGTGCCAGCAGCCCTCACAATGAGCAGTTCTTC. Translation gives CASSPHNEQFF.

The chain employs TRBV7-2 and TRBJ1-2; D perhaps matches TRBD1 (5 bases). The CDR3 is 14 amino acids. Trimming left V 3 bases short and J 4 bases short, with 12 bases between. Germline lookup yields CDR1 SGHTA and CDR2 FQGNSA. In nucleotides, the CDR3 is TGTGCCAGCAGCTTTACAACAGGTGCCTATGGCTACACCTTC. Protein product: CASSFTTGAYGYTF.

This rearrangement joins TRBV19 to TRBJ2-5, with TRBD2 matching over 8 bases. CDR1 is LNHDA, CDR2 SQIVND, per germline (reference sequence). Trimming at V came to 5 bases and at J to 5 bases, leaving 4 bases not matched to a gene. There are 13 residues in the CDR3. DNA of the CDR3: TGTGCCAGTAGTCCGGGACTAGGGGAGACCCAGTACTTC. Translation gives CASSPGLGETQYF.

This clone was counted a few times. The V call is TRBV12-5, the J call TRBJ2-3; 8 nucleotides line up with TRBD2. This CDR3 comprises 13 residues. The junction had 5 bases not matched to a gene; V was cut back by 6 bases and J by 6 bases. Germline lookup yields CDR1 LGHNT and CDR2 FRNRAP. The CDR3 loop reads CASGPRLADTQYF. CDR3 coding DNA: TGTGCTAGTGGCCCCCGACTAGCGGATACGCAGTATTTT.

The chain has TRBV5-4 and TRBJ2-3, with D maybe TRBD2 (7 bases). This CDR3 has 14 amino acids. The germline V and J ends were trimmed by 4 bases and 2 bases, with 11 bases remaining between them. Looked up from germline, CDR1 is SGHNT and CDR2 is YYREEE (reference sequence). The CDR3 protein is CASSRGAPTDTQYF. CDR3 sequence (DNA): TGTGCCAGCAGCCGGGGGGCTCCCACAGATACGCAGTATTTT.

The chain combines TRBV15 with TRBJ2-7; D remains ambiguous. From germline, CDR1 is LNHNV and CDR2 YYDKDF (reference sequence). The germline V and J ends were trimmed by 1 base and 5 bases, with 12 bases remaining between them. This CDR3 has 14 amino acids. The chain's CDR3 is CATSRAPLRDEQYF. CDR3 DNA: TGTGCCACCAGCAGAGCCCCCCTACGCGACGAGCAGTACTTC.

V usage is TRBV27 and J usage is TRBJ1-6, with D perhaps matching TRBD1 (5 bases). Deletions cut 3 bases from V and 5 bases from J, with 8 bases between. The CDR3 sequence is 14 residues long. Germline lookup yields CDR1 MNHEY and CDR2 SMNVEV (reference sequence). CDR3 sequence reads: CASSFRANNSPLHF. The CDR3 DNA sequence: TGTGCCAGCAGTTTCAGGGCCAATAATTCACCCCTCCACTTT.

This clone was seen once. The chain employs TRBV19 and TRBJ1-2; a possible D gene is TRBD1 (6 bases). V lost 3 bases to trimming and J lost 9 bases, with 11 bases between them. This CDR3 has 12 residues. Germline V gene data show CDR1 as LNHDA and CDR2 as SQIVND (reference sequence). The CDR3 DNA follows: TGTGCCAGTAGTATGGGCAGGGACAGCTACACCTTC. It specifies CASSMGRDSYTF.

The chain links TRBV6-5 to TRBJ1-2, with D perhaps matching TRBD1 (6 bases). The CDR3 extends over 14 amino acids. The V gene lost 0 bases and the J gene lost 4 bases, with 9 bases spanning the gap. CDR1 MNHEY and CDR2 SVGAGI come from the germline V gene. CDR3 nucleotides: TGTGCCAGCAGTTACTCACAGGGACCCTATGGCTACACCTTC. Translated: CASSYSQGPYGYTF.

The rearrangement uses TRBV19 and TRBJ1-1; the D gene is possibly TRBD1 (5 bases). The CDR3 loop spans 14 amino acids. CDR1 is LNHDA, CDR2 SQIVND, per germline (reference sequence). V was cut by 6 bases and J by 5 bases, with 16 bases left in between. Here the CDR3 DNA reads TGTGCCAGTAGCCCCCGACGGGAGGGGACTGAAGCTTTCTTT. Translation gives CASSPRREGTEAFF.

This chain joins TRBV6-4 and TRBJ2-3, with TRBD1 identical over 7 bases. Losses at the gene ends were 6 bases for V and 0 bases for J; bases not matched to a gene: 6. The length of the CDR3 is 15 residues. CDR1 is MRHNA and CDR2 is SNTAGT in the germline V gene. The CDR3 DNA reads TGTGCCAGCAGCGCCGGGACAGTTAGCACAGATACGCAGTATTTT. Translated: CASSAGTVSTDTQYF.

The V gene is TRBV7-3, the J gene TRBJ2-1, with 8 bases matching TRBD1. Trimming removed 2 bases from V and 9 bases from J; junction bases left unmatched: 12. This CDR3 contains 16 residues. Germline lookup yields CDR1 SGHTA and CDR2 FQGTGA. The CDR3 loop is CASSLSTTGGRGEQFF. As DNA, the CDR3 is TGTGCCAGCAGCTTATCGACCACAGGGGGAAGGGGTGAGCAGTTCTTC.

The rearrangement joins TRBV2 to TRBJ1-6; D call uncertain. V lost 4 bases and J lost 8, with 9 bases in between. The CDR3 is 13 amino acids. Germline V lookup: CDR1 SNHLY, CDR2 FYNNEI. CDR3: CASSGNADSPLHF. CDR3 coding DNA: TGTGCCAGCAGTGGAAACGCGGATTCACCCCTCCACTTT.

This clone was detected a few times. The rearrangement joins TRBV5-4 to TRBJ2-3; possibly TRBD2 for D (6 bases). The V end lost 2 bases, the J end lost 2 bases, and 15 bases lay between the germline ends. Germline V CDR1 and CDR2: SGHNT, YYREEE (reference sequence). CDR3 length: 16 residues. In DNA form, the CDR3 reads TGTGCCAGCAGCTTTCCCGGGGGTCCCGACACAGATACGCAGTATTTT. It yields the protein CASSFPGGPDTDTQYF.

The J gene is TRBJ1-1, the V gene TRBV19; TRBD1 is a possible D gene (6 bases). The ends were cut back, 3 bases at V and 7 bases at J, with 15 bases in the middle. This CDR3 is built from 14 residues. Germline V gives CDR1 LNHDA, CDR2 SQIVND (reference sequence). CDR3 nucleotide sequence: TGTGCCAGTAGTATGGCCCCACAGGGCGATGAAGCTTTCTTT. It specifies CASSMAPQGDEAFF.

The V gene is TRBV7-2, the J gene TRBJ2-7; 8 nucleotides agree with TRBD1. This CDR3 has 13 residues. V lost 4 bases to trimming and J lost 6 bases; unmatched junction nucleotides: 5. Germline assignment: CDR1 SGHTA and CDR2 FQGNSA. The CDR3, as DNA: TGTGCCAGCAGCTGGACAGGGATGGGCGAGCAGTACTTC. This translates into CASSWTGMGEQYF.

The chain links TRBV7-9 to TRBJ1-2; the match to TRBD1 covers 7 bases. The trim removed 5 bases at V and 6 bases at J, leaving 15 bases unmatched. The CDR3 totals 16 residues. The V gene's germline CDR1 is SEHNR and CDR2 FQNEAQ (reference sequence). The CDR3 region is CASSTRQGEDDDGYTF. In DNA form, the CDR3 reads TGTGCCAGCAGCACCCGACAGGGAGAGGATGATGATGGCTACACCTTC. Variable domain in full (rest from reference TRBV7-9 and TRBJ1-2): DTGVSQNPRHKITKRGQNVTFRCDPISEHNRLYWYRQTLGQGPEFLTYFQNEAQLEKSRLLSDRFSAERPKGSFSTLEIQRTEQGDSAMYLCASSTRQGEDDDGYTFGSGTRLTVV.

The chain recombines TRBV6-6 with TRBJ1-2, with 7 bases identical to TRBD1. Germline V gene sequence: CDR1 MNHNY, CDR2 SVGAGI (reference sequence). Unmatched junction bases numbered 11, after V lost 7 bases and J lost 6 bases. The CDR3 loop spans 14 amino acids. The CDR3 DNA follows: TGTGCCAGCACCACGGCAGGGGGAGGTGATGGCTACACCTTC. Translation gives CASTTAGGGDGYTF.

The genes are TRBV5-1 and TRBJ2-2, with a possible D match to TRBD2 (6 bases). The V and J ends lost 4 bases and 5 bases respectively, with 12 bases between them. This CDR3 comprises 14 residues. CDR1 is SGHRS and CDR2 is YFSETQ in the germline V gene. The DNA for the CDR3 is TGCGCCAGCAGCCCCGGAGGGACTACCGGGGAGCTGTTTTTT. This translates into CASSPGGTTGELFF.

This clone was counted once. The CDR3 DNA is TGTGCCAGCAAGGACAGGGCAAGAGAGACCCAGTACTTC. Its protein product is CASKDRARETQYF. The rearrangement joins TRBV12-3 or TRBV12-4 to TRBJ2-5, with 8 bases aligning to TRBD1. The CDR3 is made up of 13 amino acids. V lost 7 bases to trimming and J lost 4 bases; unmatched junction nucleotides: 5.

The sample holds one count of this clone. This chain joins TRBV6-5 and TRBJ2-7, with 7 bases matching TRBD1. Trimming at V came to 6 bases and at J to 1 base, leaving 3 bases not matched to a gene. The CDR3 sequence is 13 residues long. Germline loops: CDR1 MNHEY, CDR2 SVGAGI. As DNA, the CDR3 is TGTGCCAGCAGCTTGGACAGGTCCTACGAGCAGTACTTC. It yields the protein CASSLDRSYEQYF.

The chain joins TRBV9 to TRBJ2-1; 7 nucleotides match TRBD1. Germline V gives CDR1 SGDLS, CDR2 YYNGEE. Trimming cost V 4 bases and J 6 bases; bases outside gene matches: 4. The CDR3 is 13 residues long. CDR3 sequence (DNA): TGTGCCAGCAGCACGAGGGACAGCAATGAGCAGTTCTTC. It specifies CASSTRDSNEQFF. Full variable domain (remainder filled in from reference TRBV9 and TRBJ2-1): DSGVTQTPKHLITATGQRVTLRCSPRSGDLSVYWYQQSLDQGLQFLIQYYNGEERAKGNILERFSAQQFPDLHSELNLSSLELGDSALYFCASSTRDSNEQFFGPGTRLTVL.

The CDR3 reads CASSLGTSGPATAETQYF. The CDR3 DNA is TGTGCCAGCAGCTTAGGGACATCCGGGCCAGCGACGGCGGAGACCCAGTACTTC. V is TRBV7-9 and J is TRBJ2-5; weak D call: TRBD1 (5 bases). This CDR3 has 18 residues. The germline V gene has CDR1 SEHNR and CDR2 FQNEAQ (reference sequence). V dropped 1 base and J dropped 5 bases, with 23 bases sitting between them.

The CDR3 DNA is TGTGCCAGCAGCCCCGGGACTAGACACAATGAGCAGTTCTTC. It specifies CASSPGTRHNEQFF. The chain links TRBV3-1 (or the pseudogene TRBV3-2) to TRBJ2-1; TRBD2 matches at 8 bases. Trimming cost V 4 bases and J 5 bases; bases outside gene matches: 4. The CDR3 covers 14 residues. Germline values: CDR1 LGHDT, CDR2 YNNKEL (reference sequence).

This chain uses TRBV7-9 with TRBJ2-3; 10 bases are shared with TRBD2. Per germline, CDR1 SEHNR and CDR2 FQNEAQ (reference sequence). The V and J ends lost 1 base and 5 bases, in that order; junction bases with no gene match: 6. This CDR3 spans 16 amino acids. This chain's CDR3 is CASSLDQASGGDTQYF. CDR3 nucleotide sequence: TGTGCCAGCAGCTTAGATCAGGCTAGCGGGGGAGATACGCAGTATTTT.

V usage is TRBV2 and J usage is TRBJ1-6, with D perhaps TRBD1 (6 bases). The germline CDR1 and CDR2 sequences are SNHLY and FYNNEI. The V end lost 8 bases, the J end lost 8 bases, and 19 bases lay between the germline ends. The CDR3 length is 15 residues. The CDR3 nucleotides read TGTGCCAGCGTTGCCCCGGTGGGGGCGGATTCACCCCTCCACTTT. As protein: CASVAPVGADSPLHF.

V usage is TRBV14 and J usage is TRBJ2-3; 7 nucleotides agree with TRBD1. Germline loops: CDR1 SGHDN, CDR2 FVKESK. The CDR3 covers 18 residues. J lost 7 bases, V lost 5 bases, and 21 bases had no gene match. In DNA, the CDR3 is TGTGCCAGCAGCTCCTCACCAGCCTGGACAGGTCACCGACATACGCAGTATTTT. Amino acid sequence: CASSSSPAWTGHRHTQYF.

The rearrangement uses TRBV7-9 and TRBJ1-2; 7 positions match TRBD1. This CDR3 spans 14 amino acids. Germline lookup yields CDR1 SEHNR and CDR2 FQNEAQ (reference sequence). Germline trimming cut 1 base from V and 5 bases from J; bases unmatched to any gene: 4. Here the CDR3 reads CASSLDSGGYGYTF. The CDR3 nucleotides are TGTGCCAGCAGCTTAGACTCAGGGGGGTATGGCTACACCTTC.

V usage is TRBV7-9 and J usage is TRBJ2-2; 7 bases align to TRBD1. The CDR3 is made up of 15 amino acids. V was clipped by 1 base and J by 4 bases; unmatched bases: 3. Germline CDR1 reads SEHNR; CDR2 reads FQNEAQ (reference sequence). The CDR3 region has the DNA TGTGCCAGCAGCTTAGGGGGACAGCCCACCGGGGAGCTGTTTTTT. It specifies CASSLGGQPTGELFF.